The 22 T cell receptor beta chains presented below share a single source sample, sequenced in a study of cytomegalovirus exposure and HLA in healthy donors. A multiplex PCR was run with 60 Vbeta primers and 13 Jbeta primers. Sequenced by immunoSEQ multiplex PCR; TCRdb stores in-frame clones only, minus some. This repertoire shows tens of thousands of clones, approximately 91% found once; its top ten account for about 2.5%. Sequencing was carried out using PBMCs. Source of these receptors: a woman under 30 in good health and CMV-seronegative.

To note about this clone: One end of the junction does not line up with germline, which may come from a read error. V gene TRBV7-9 combines with J gene TRBJ2-7; D perhaps matches TRBD2 (5 bases). The V gene's germline CDR1 is SEHNR and CDR2 FQNEAQ (reference sequence). This CDR3 is built from 13 residues. CDR3 bases: TGTTCCAGCAGCTTAAGGTCCCGGGAACGAGCGTACTTC. Its translation is CSSSLRSRERAYF.

This chain connects TRBV19 to TRBJ1-1; 8 positions agree with TRBD1. V dropped 5 bases and J dropped 4; count of bases not matched to a gene: 3. The CDR3 contains 13 residues. Germline-derived CDR1 and CDR2 are LNHDA and SQIVND (reference sequence). DNA for the CDR3: TGTGCCAGTAGTCGTACAGGGGGCACTGAAGCTTTCTTT. Protein product: CASSRTGGTEAFF.

As concerns this clone: The sample contains more than one DNA sequence encoding this CDR3. This chain connects TRBV29-1 to TRBJ2-1; 9 bases line up with TRBD2. The V and J ends lost 7 bases and 4 bases, in that order; junction bases with no gene match: 8. Germline CDR1 reads SQVTM; CDR2 reads ANQGSEA. The CDR3 spans 14 residues. CDR3 bases: TGCAGCGCTCCGGGACTAGCATGGTACAATGAGCAGTTCTTC. Translation gives CSAPGLAWYNEQFF.

This chain links TRBV19 with TRBJ2-3; 11 bases fit TRBD2. Trimming removed 3 bases from V and 4 bases from J; junction bases left unmatched: 6. Per the germline V gene, CDR1 is LNHDA and CDR2 is SQIVND (reference sequence). The CDR3 is made up of 16 amino acids. CDR3 region: CASSISVAGGPDTQYF. CDR3 sequence (DNA): TGTGCCAGTAGTATCTCAGTAGCGGGAGGGCCAGATACGCAGTATTTT. The full variable domain, with the rest looked up from reference TRBV19 and TRBJ2-3, is DGGITQSPKYLFRKEGQNVTLSCEQNLNHDAMYWYRQDPGQGLRLIYYSQIVNDFQKGDIAEGYSVSREKKESFPLTVTSAQKNPTAFYLCASSISVAGGPDTQYFGPGTRLTVL.

This clone was detected only once. The chain combines TRBV28 with TRBJ1-1; 7 bases align to TRBD1. CDR1 and CDR2 (germline): MDHEN, SYDVKM. The CDR3 contains 13 residues. Unmatched junction bases numbered 8, after V lost 6 bases and J lost 7 bases. CDR3 coding DNA: TGTGCCAGCAGGATTACAGGGGTCGGTGAAGCTTTCTTT. Protein product: CASRITGVGEAFF.

As regards this clone: The junction departs from germline at one end; a sequencing error may be responsible. This sequence joins TRBV7-9 and TRBJ2-1; 11 bases line up with TRBD2. This CDR3 has 15 amino acids. Germline V gene data show CDR1 as SEHNR and CDR2 as FQNEAQ (reference sequence). The CDR3 sequence: CSSTLLAGVSNEQFF. The CDR3 DNA reads as TGTTCCAGCACCCTACTAGCGGGAGTTAGCAATGAGCAGTTCTTC.

The genes are TRBV10-3 and TRBJ2-7, with D perhaps matching TRBD1 (6 bases). V lost 2 bases and J 3 bases, leaving 8 bases between the germline ends. CDR1 is ENHRY and CDR2 is SYGVKD in the germline V gene. This CDR3 has 13 residues. CDR3 DNA sequence: TGTGCCATCAGTGAGGGCAGGGGCTACGAGCAGTACTTC. The encoded protein is CAISEGRGYEQYF.

This clone was picked up a small number of times. Its ends do not fully match the called genes, so a read error is possible. The genes are TRBV7-9 and TRBJ2-7, with 7 bases lining up with TRBD1. Germline CDR1 is SEHNR and CDR2 is FQNEAQ (reference sequence). This CDR3 spans 12 amino acids. CDR3 DNA: TGTTCCAGCAGCCCGACAGGGTACGAGCAGTACTTC. Its translation: CSSSPTGYEQYF.

The genes are TRBV20-1 and TRBJ2-3; D is perhaps TRBD2 (5 bases). V was pared by 6 bases and J by 3 bases, with 7 bases between. The germline V gene has CDR1 DFQATT and CDR2 SNEGSKA (reference sequence). This CDR3 has 11 residues. The DNA of the CDR3 is TGCAGTGCACGAGGGACAGATACGCAGTATTTT. Its translation is CSARGTDTQYF.

This sequence joins TRBV5-8 and TRBJ2-5; maybe TRBD1 (7 bases). Judging by the DNA end, TRBJ2-7 fits better; the J call may be wrong. Germline CDR1 and CDR2: SGHTS and YDEGEE. The CDR3 is made up of 13 amino acids. The CDR3 DNA reads TGTGCCAGCAGCGCGGGACAGACCTACGAGCAGTACTTC. Its protein product is CASSAGQTYEQYF.

As DNA, the CDR3 is TGTGCCAGCAGCTTAGAGTTGAGGGCATGGGGCACTGAAGCTTTCTTT. It yields the protein CASSLELRAWGTEAFF. The chain joins TRBV5-5 to TRBJ1-1, with D hard to call. CDR3 length: 16 amino acids. V was trimmed by 2 bases and J by 4 bases, leaving 18 bases between them. In germline, CDR1 is SGHKS, CDR2 YYEKEE (reference sequence).

The rearrangement joins TRBV7-9 to TRBJ2-3, with D possibly TRBD2 on 5 matching bases. V lost 1 base, J lost 9 bases, and 8 bases lay in between. The CDR3 sequence is 12 residues long. Germline CDR1 and CDR2: SEHNR and FQNEAQ (reference sequence). The CDR3 sequence: CASSLEAETQYF. CDR3 coding DNA: TGTGCCAGCAGCTTAGAAGCGGAGACGCAGTATTTT.

V gene TRBV2 combines with J gene TRBJ2-7; no reliable D call. V was trimmed by 6 bases and J by 2 bases, leaving 14 bases between them. Germline CDR1 is SNHLY and CDR2 is FYNNEI. This CDR3 has 14 residues. The CDR3: CASSSDKNAYEQYF. CDR3 in DNA: TGTGCCAGCAGCAGTGATAAAAACGCCTACGAGCAGTACTTC.

The chain has TRBV27 and TRBJ1-5; D may be TRBD1 (6 bases). Trimming removed 6 bases at V and 2 bases at J, with 8 bases between. Germline-derived CDR1 and CDR2 are MNHEY and SMNVEV (reference sequence). This CDR3 is 13 amino acids long. CDR3 in DNA: TGTGCCAGCAGCTGGACAGGCAATCAGCCCCAGCATTTT. It specifies CASSWTGNQPQHF.

This rearrangement joins TRBV28 to TRBJ2-2; a possible D gene is TRBD2 (5 bases). V lost 2 bases and J lost 5, with 9 bases in between. Germline CDR1 reads MDHEN; CDR2 reads SYDVKM. The CDR3 spans 14 residues. The CDR3 nucleotides read TGTGCCAGCAGTTTAAGGGCGGGTACCGGGGAGCTGTTTTTT. This codes for CASSLRAGTGELFF.

The chain employs TRBV11-3 and TRBJ2-5; 7 bases are shared with TRBD1. Germline CDR1 reads SGHNT; CDR2 reads YENEEA. Trimming cost V 3 bases and J 1 base; bases outside gene matches: 5. This CDR3 comprises 15 residues. The CDR3 sequence is CASSFPTGIQETQYF. The DNA of the CDR3 is TGTGCCAGCAGCTTTCCGACAGGGATCCAAGAGACCCAGTACTTC.

The V and J genes are TRBV30 and TRBJ2-1; 8 bases fit TRBD2. CDR3 size: 15 residues. V was clipped by 5 bases and J by 1 base; unmatched bases: 7. Germline CDR1 GTSNPN, CDR2 SVGIG (reference sequence). CDR3 in amino acids: CAWGPLAASYNEQFF. DNA for the CDR3: TGTGCCTGGGGCCCACTAGCGGCTTCCTACAATGAGCAGTTCTTC.

This clone was observed a handful of times. The CDR3 nucleotides read TGCGCCAGCAGCCCCACTAGCGGGAGTGCCTACGAGCAGTACTTC. Translating it yields CASSPTSGSAYEQYF. The chain employs TRBV4-1 and TRBJ2-7; TRBD2 matches 11 bases. The CDR3 totals 15 residues. The junction had 4 bases not matched to a gene; V was cut back by 4 bases and J by 2 bases. In germline, CDR1 is MGHRA, CDR2 YSYEKL.

The CDR3 sequence is CASSGGTGNGYTF. CDR3 coding DNA: TGTGCCAGCAGCGGGGGGACAGGGAACGGCTACACCTTC. V gene TRBV4-2 combines with J gene TRBJ1-2, with 9 bases lining up with TRBD1. The V and J ends lost 5 bases and 8 bases, in that order; junction bases with no gene match: 6. The CDR3 is 13 amino acids. The germline V gene encodes CDR1 LGHNA and CDR2 YNFKEQ.

CDR3 residues: CASSLGDRVNGYTF. The CDR3, as DNA: TGTGCCAGCAGTCTCGGGGACAGGGTAAATGGCTACACCTTC. The chain has TRBV28 and TRBJ1-2, with TRBD1 identical over 9 bases. The trim removed 5 bases at V and 6 bases at J, leaving 7 bases unmatched. Germline loops: CDR1 MDHEN, CDR2 SYDVKM. The CDR3 runs to 14 residues.

The chain has TRBV27 and TRBJ2-3; D may be TRBD2 (6 bases). This CDR3 spans 15 amino acids. Trimming took off 6 bases at V and 2 bases at J, with 15 bases between the two ends. Germline V gives CDR1 MNHEY, CDR2 SMNVEV (reference sequence). This CDR3 reads CASSRRRDSTDTQYF. In DNA form, the CDR3 reads TGTGCCAGCAGCCGGCGAAGGGACTCCACAGATACGCAGTATTTT.

The V and J genes are TRBV7-6 and TRBJ2-5; 8 bases are a match to TRBD1. The J call may be mistaken, given a closer DNA end match to TRBJ2-7. Germline loops: CDR1 SGHVS, CDR2 FNYEAQ. The CDR3 loop spans 15 amino acids. CDR3 sequence (DNA): TGTGCCAGCAGCTTAGGTCGGGGGACAGGCTACGAGCAGTACTTC. Translation gives CASSLGRGTGYEQYF.